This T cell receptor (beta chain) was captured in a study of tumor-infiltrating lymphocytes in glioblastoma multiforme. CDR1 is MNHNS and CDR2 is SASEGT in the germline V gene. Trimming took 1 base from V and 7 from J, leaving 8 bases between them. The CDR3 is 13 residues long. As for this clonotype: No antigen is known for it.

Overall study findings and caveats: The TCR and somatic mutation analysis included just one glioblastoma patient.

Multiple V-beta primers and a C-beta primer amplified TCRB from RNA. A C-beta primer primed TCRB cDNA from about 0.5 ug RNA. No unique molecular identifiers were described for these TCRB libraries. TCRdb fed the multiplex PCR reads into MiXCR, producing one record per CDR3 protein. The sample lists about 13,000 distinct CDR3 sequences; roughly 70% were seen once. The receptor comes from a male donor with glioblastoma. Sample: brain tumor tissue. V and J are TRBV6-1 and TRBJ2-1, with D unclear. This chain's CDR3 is CASSEVRGNEQFF. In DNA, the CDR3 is TGTGCCAGCAGTGAAGTTCGCGGAAATGAGCAGTTCTTC.